These 10 T cell receptor delta chains were sequenced from one sample in a study of gamma-delta chains in newborns, infants, children. With CATT, TCRdb re-called clones from the reads. The table lists more than 1,100 delta-chain clones, more than 0.95% of them singletons, with 24% in the top ten. The sequenced sample consisted of blood. These receptors all come from a child in good health.

This clone was seen a handful of times. The gene calls are TRDV2 and TRDJ1; 8 nucleotides match TRDD3. Trimming removed 3 bases from V and 0 bases from J; junction bases left unmatched: 5. Germline V CDR1 and CDR2: GEAIGNYY, EKD. This CDR3 contains 15 residues. The CDR3 sequence: CACDYVLGDTDKLIF. In DNA form, the CDR3 reads TGTGCCTGTGACTACGTACTGGGGGACACCGATAAACTCATCTTT.

About this clone: The listed TCRdb protein conflicts with the DNA translation at residue 18, and the protein shown is translated directly from the DNA. This chain's CDR3 is CALGELALRGRGSYTDKPIF. DNA for the CDR3: TGTGCTCTTGGGGAACTAGCCCTAAGGGGGAGGGGGTCCTACACCGATAAACCCATCTTT. The rearrangement links TRDV1 to TRDJ1; possibly TRDD2 or TRDD3 for D (6 bases each). CDR1 and CDR2 from the germline V gene are TSWWSYY and QGS. This CDR3 is 20 amino acids long.

Only a few counts were recorded for this clone. This chain connects TRDV3 to TRDJ1, with TRDD3 identical over 13 bases. This CDR3 has 17 residues. CDR1 is TVYSNPD and CDR2 is GDNSRS in the germline V gene (reference sequence). V gave up 4 bases and J gave up 11 bases; unmatched junction bases: 22. CDR3 protein: CASTRPPELGDTRFLIF. Written as DNA, the CDR3 is TGTGCCTCCACGAGACCTCCGGAACTGGGGGATACGAGGTTCCTCATCTTT.

As concerns this clone: The protein TCRdb gives is from a much larger clone and does not agree with this DNA's translation at residue 14, likely a read error; the protein shown here comes from the DNA. Here the CDR3 DNA reads TGTGCCTGTGACGCTCTACTGGGGGATACGTTCGATAAACCCATCTTT. This sequence encodes CACDALLGDTFDKPIF. J is TRDJ1 and V is TRDV2; 13 nucleotides line up with TRDD3. Germline CDR1 GEAIGNYY, CDR2 EKD. CDR3 length: 16 amino acids.

This clone was detected only a few times. TCRdb assigns this DNA the protein of a much larger clone, which departs from its translation at residue 12; this likely reflects a read error, and the protein shown comes from translating the DNA. The chain combines TRDV2 with TRDJ1, with 11 positions matching TRDD3. V was clipped by 3 bases and J by 0 bases; unmatched bases: 14. Germline V lookup: CDR1 GEAIGNYY, CDR2 EKD. This CDR3 has 19 amino acids. The CDR3 protein is CACDLVRLGDTAYTDKLIF. The CDR3, as DNA: TGTGCCTGTGACCTCGTACGGCTGGGGGATACTGCGTACACCGATAAACTCATCTTT.

This clone was observed a handful of times. Only one base separates this from a far larger clonotype, so it likely reflects a read error. Other nucleotide sequences from this sample produce the same CDR3. The genes are TRDV2 and TRDJ3, with 7 bases identical to TRDD3. Unmatched junction bases numbered 8, after V lost 1 base and J lost 0 bases. CDR1 is GEAIGNYY and CDR2 is EKD in the germline V gene. The CDR3 covers 19 residues. CDR3 nucleotides: TGTGCCTGTGACACTAACTGGGGAATGAACTCCTGGGACACCCGACAGATGTTTTTC. Translating gives CACDTNWGMNSWDTRQMFF.

This clone was seen only a few times. TCRdb's protein, taken from a much larger clone, differs from this DNA's translation at residue 19, likely owing to a read error; the protein displayed comes from the DNA. The chain carries TRDV1 and TRDJ1; D possibly matches TRDD2 or TRDD3 (6 bases each). CDR1 and CDR2 (germline): TSWWSYY, QGS. There are 20 residues in the CDR3. CDR3 DNA sequence: TGTGCTCTTGGGGAACTAGCCCTAAGGGGGTGGGGGTCCTACACCGATAAACTCACCTTT. Translating gives CALGELALRGWGSYTDKLTF.

This clone has more than one count but fewer than ten. Given a far larger clone just one base away, this is likely a sequencing read error. Other DNA sequences in the same sample also yield this CDR3. The chain links TRDV1 to TRDJ2, with TRDD3 as a possible D gene (5 bases). Germline CDR1 is TSWWSYY and CDR2 is QGS. The CDR3 is 18 amino acids. This CDR3 is CALGVDRFPWGLTAQLFF. The CDR3, as DNA: TGTGCTCTTGGGGTAGACCGTTTCCCTTGGGGCTTGACCGCACAACTCTTCTTT.

About this clone itself: The mismatch at residue 3 between this DNA's translation and the TCRdb protein of a much larger clone likely reflects a read error; the protein shown is translated from the DNA. The chain combines TRDV2 with TRDJ1, with 7 bases identical to TRDD3. Germline loops: CDR1 GEAIGNYY, CDR2 EKD. There are 17 residues in the CDR3. CDR3 loop: CARDTVSVGDYRSGLIF. The CDR3 region has the DNA TGTGCCCGTGACACCGTGAGCGTGGGGGACTACCGCTCAGGCCTCATCTTT.

Within the sample, this clone is hyperexpanded. This specimen includes other DNA sequences encoding the same CDR3. V is TRDV2 and J is TRDJ1; 11 bases map to TRDD3. V lost 3 bases and J lost 0; bases outside the gene matches: 14. Germline V gene lookup returns CDR1 GEAIGNYY and CDR2 EKD. The CDR3 contains 19 residues. Written as DNA, the CDR3 is TGTGCCTGTGACCTCGTACGGCTGGGGGATACTTCGTACACCGATAAACTCATCTTT. It translates to CACDLVRLGDTSYTDKLIF.